This TCR beta chain derives from a study of T cells after posttransplantation cyclophosphamide. Notes on the study in general: TRB clonality was highly associated with recipient CMV seropositivity and reactivation.

About this clone: The antigen is unknown.

Method: immunoSEQ multiplex PCR; TCRdb's copy keeps in-frame clones and lacks some. Of approximately 3,800 clones in the sample, roughly three quarters were seen once. Busulfan-fludarabine conditioning, marrow transplant, and cyclophosphamide on days +3 and +4 were administered. CDR1 is MNHEY, CDR2 SMNVEV, per germline (reference sequence). The CDR3 totals 14 residues. Between the trimmed V and J ends, which lost 0 bases and 1 base, there was a span of 6 bases. The rearrangement uses TRBV27 and TRBJ2-5; no definite D call. The receptor's source is a female patient in her 40s who received an allogeneic stem cell transplant from a related donor, was CMV-positive, and had no GVHD. Some T cells may have originated in the graft donor. Sequenced here: CD8+ T cells sorted from PBMCs, sampled around 1,100 days after allogeneic stem cell transplant with posttransplant cyclophosphamide. CDR3 bases: TGTGCCAGCAGTTTATCGCACAGCCAAGAGACCCAGTACTTC. Its protein is CASSLSHSQETQYF.